The present T cell receptor beta chain was sequenced within a study of shared clonotypes between healthy human individuals. Study-level points and caveats: Across four donors, naive CD4 shared 5% to 6%, naive CD8 more than 3%, memory CD4 more than 2%, memory CD8 0.4% to 0.5%.

About this clone: The antigen is undetermined.

Genomic DNA of each subset was evenly split across several immunoSEQ plates. The assay was immunoSEQ multiplex PCR, and TCRdb's table has in-frame clones only and misses some. This table holds some 2,500,000 clones, over 85% found once. The CDR3 covers 14 residues. Trimming stripped 6 bases from V and 2 bases from J, with 12 bases between. Germline CDR1 and CDR2: WNHNN and SYGVQD (reference sequence). Specimen: naive CD4+ T cells from PBMCs. Subset in this sample: CD45RA+ positively selected. The sequence came from a man aged 18 to 29 in good health. Some clones in this sample may be carry-over from other donors' samples. The chain uses TRBV10-1 and TRBJ2-3; possible D gene TRBD2, 6 bases. In nucleotides, the CDR3 is TGCGCCAGCAGCCCAGCGGGCTCCACAGATACGCAGTATTTT. It is translated as CASSPAGSTDTQYF.